This T cell receptor (beta chain) is from a study of a mutant IDH1 vaccine in newly diagnosed glioma. The overall study: Patients under treatment included about 60% males and about 40% females and had a mean age of about 37 years. Patients' prior therapy spanned radiotherapy, temozolomide, or both; most underwent both.

This clone was counted once. The antigen is not known. The assay was immunoSEQ multiplex PCR, and TCRdb's table has in-frame clones only and misses some. The repertoire holds approximately 70,000 clones, with 80% to 90% as singletons. As for time point: baseline, week 1 (first vaccination visit). Treatment noted: pre-vaccination baseline after standard-of-care therapy. The donors' diagnosis was new WHO grade 3 or 4 astrocytoma that was IDH1-mutant and ATRX-lost. CDR1 is SGHRS, CDR2 YFSETQ, per germline. Unmatched junction bases numbered 2, after V lost 0 bases and J lost 8 bases. The CDR3 extends over 13 amino acids. Study observations and caveats: Pseudoprogression apparently tracked independently of changes in top peripheral T cell clonotypes.

The starting material was PBMCs, obtained from a glioma patient treated with radiotherapy, temozolomide or both. The TCR comes from a man aged 30 to 39 with glioma. V usage is TRBV5-1 and J usage is TRBJ1-2; 9 nucleotides match TRBD1. The CDR3 DNA is TGCGCCAGCAGCTTGGACAGGGGGCGCGGCTACACCTTC. Translation: CASSLDRGRGYTF.